What follows are 26 T cell receptor beta chains derived from one specimen sequenced in a study of PD-L1 blockade in urothelial cancer. Profiling relied on immunoSEQ multiplex PCR, and the TCRdb table lists in-frame clones only, not all of them. This table has about 74,000 clones, approximately 87% appearing once. Time point described: pretreatment peripheral blood. The sample was PBMCs, taken around atezolizumab (anti-PD-L1) treatment. These receptors were obtained from a man between 65 and 80 years old with urothelial cancer.

This sequence joins TRBV19 and TRBJ2-6; 12 nucleotides line up with TRBD1. The CDR3 is 21 amino acids. After removal of 4 bases from V and 6 bases from J, the junction contained 19 bases not matched to a gene. CDR1 is LNHDA, CDR2 SQIVND, per germline (reference sequence). The CDR3 reads CASSNIGTGGKRQLQANVLTF. The CDR3 DNA follows: TGTGCCAGTAGTAATATCGGGACAGGGGGCAAGAGGCAACTGCAGGCCAACGTCCTGACTTTC.

V gene TRBV29-1 combines with J gene TRBJ2-2; D might be TRBD1 (5 bases). Deletions cut 8 bases from V and 1 base from J, with 14 bases between. The CDR3 spans 14 residues. Germline V gene sequence: CDR1 SQVTM, CDR2 ANQGSEA. The CDR3 DNA reads as TGCAGCTTCCGACAGTTAGGGAACACCGGGGAGCTGTTTTTT. Residues: CSFRQLGNTGELFF.

The chain links TRBV5-1 to TRBJ2-5, with 7 bases matching TRBD1. Germline trimming cut 0 bases from V and 2 bases from J; bases unmatched to any gene: 1. The CDR3 is 14 amino acids. Germline assignment: CDR1 SGHRS and CDR2 YFSETQ. CDR3 loop: CASSLGDRQETQYF. In DNA, the CDR3 is TGCGCCAGCAGCTTGGGGGACAGACAAGAGACCCAGTACTTC.

The chain combines TRBV2 with TRBJ1-5; a possible D gene is TRBD1 (6 bases). CDR1 SNHLY and CDR2 FYNNEI come from the germline V gene. V lost 6 bases, J lost 2 bases, and 8 bases lay in between. The length of the CDR3 is 13 residues. CDR3 coding DNA: TGTGCCAGCAGCCGACAGGGCAATCAGCCCCAGCATTTT. As protein: CASSRQGNQPQHF. Variable domain in full (rest from reference TRBV2 and TRBJ1-5): EPEVTQTPSHQVTQMGQEVILRCVPISNHLYFYWYRQILGQKVEFLVSFYNNEISEKSEIFDDQFSVERPDGSNFTLKIRSTKLEDSAMYFCASSRQGNQPQHFGDGTRLSIL.

The rearrangement links TRBV14 to TRBJ2-5; D gene ambiguous. V was shortened by 1 base and J by 5 bases, with 8 bases between the two germline ends. Germline CDR1 reads SGHDN; CDR2 reads FVKESK. This CDR3 spans 13 amino acids. CDR3 loop: CASSQGVVETQYF. The CDR3 coding sequence is TGTGCCAGCAGCCAAGGAGTAGTGGAGACCCAGTACTTC.

The table lists this clone with a count of one. This chain connects TRBV5-1 to TRBJ2-1, with 7 bases aligning to TRBD2. This CDR3 has 16 residues. Germline lookup yields CDR1 SGHRS and CDR2 YFSETQ. V dropped 1 base and J dropped 4; count of bases not matched to a gene: 8. The CDR3 sequence: CASSLTALAEYNEQFF. DNA of the CDR3: TGCGCCAGCAGCTTGACTGCGCTAGCGGAATACAATGAGCAGTTCTTC.

The rearrangement joins TRBV18 to TRBJ2-3; possible D gene TRBD2, 6 bases. This CDR3 comprises 16 residues. Germline V gene sequence: CDR1 KGHSH, CDR2 LQKENI. Trimming removed 2 bases from V and 6 bases from J, with 18 bases in between. The CDR3 bases are TGTGCCAGCTCACCAGGGTTTAGCGGAGAAGGGGATACGCAGTATTTT. Amino acid sequence: CASSPGFSGEGDTQYF.

The rearrangement links TRBV28 to TRBJ2-7; D not resolved. Germline CDR1 is MDHEN and CDR2 is SYDVKM. This CDR3 contains 11 residues. The V end was cut by 4 bases, the J end by 2 bases, with 3 bases between. The CDR3 DNA reads as TGTGCCAGCAGTTCCGCCTACGAGCAGTACTTC. Protein: CASSSAYEQYF.

This clone occurred once. The J gene is TRBJ1-1, the V gene TRBV10-2; 9 bases are a match to TRBD1. CDR3 length: 16 residues. Per the germline V gene, CDR1 is WSHSY and CDR2 is SAAADI. J was trimmed by 4 bases and V by 4 bases; bases with no gene match: 10. CDR3 DNA sequence: TGCGCCAGCAGTGCTAGGACAGGGGAGGTTGGCACTGAAGCTTTCTTT. This translates into CASSARTGEVGTEAFF.

This chain joins TRBV6-5 and TRBJ1-2; a possible D gene is TRBD1 (5 bases). This CDR3 spans 15 amino acids. Trimming stripped 8 bases from V and 1 base from J, with 17 bases between. Germline lookup yields CDR1 MNHEY and CDR2 SVGAGI. CDR3 nucleotides: TGTGCCAGCGGAAATTTTGGGGCAAATAACTATGGCTACACCTTC. Protein product: CASGNFGANNYGYTF.

The rearrangement links TRBV19 to TRBJ1-2; possibly TRBD1 for D (6 bases). Trimming left V 8 bases short and J 6 bases short, with 16 bases between. Germline loops: CDR1 LNHDA, CDR2 SQIVND (reference sequence). There are 13 residues in the CDR3. CDR3 nucleotide sequence: TGTGCCAGTTGGGGACACTCCGGGGATGGCTACACCTTC. As protein: CASWGHSGDGYTF.

This rearrangement joins TRBV2 to TRBJ1-1; no clear D gene. V lost 7 bases and J lost 3, with 12 bases in between. The CDR3 contains 13 residues. The germline gives CDR1 SNHLY, CDR2 FYNNEI. CDR3 in amino acids: CASITLGDTEAFF. In DNA form, the CDR3 reads TGTGCCAGCATCACACTAGGAGACACTGAAGCTTTCTTT.

The chain couples TRBV6-5 to TRBJ2-1; 8 nucleotides agree with TRBD2. After removal of 6 bases from V and 14 bases from J, the junction contained 18 bases not matched to a gene. There are 15 residues in the CDR3. In germline, CDR1 is MNHEY, CDR2 SVGAGI. CDR3 sequence reads: CASSPGNSFGTRKFF. CDR3 coding DNA: TGTGCCAGCAGCCCGGGGAACTCGTTCGGGACTAGAAAGTTCTTC.

This chain links TRBV5-1 with TRBJ2-1; 9 nucleotides agree with TRBD1. Germline V gene lookup returns CDR1 SGHRS and CDR2 YFSETQ. The CDR3 totals 15 residues. V lost 3 bases to trimming and J lost 4 bases; unmatched junction nucleotides: 5. CDR3 loop: CASSSGQGVYNEQFF. In nucleotides, the CDR3 is TGCGCCAGCAGCTCGGGACAGGGCGTATACAATGAGCAGTTCTTC. Full variable domain (remainder filled in from reference TRBV5-1 and TRBJ2-1): KAGVTQTPRYLIKTRGQQVTLSCSPISGHRSVSWYQQTPGQGLQFLFEYFSETQRNKGNFPGRFSGRQFSNSRSEMNVSTLELGDSALYLCASSSGQGVYNEQFFGPGTRLTVL.

The rearrangement links TRBV7-8 to TRBJ1-1; 8 nucleotides line up with TRBD1. The length of the CDR3 is 15 residues. Per the germline V gene, CDR1 is SGHVS and CDR2 is FQNEAQ. The junction had 10 bases not matched to a gene; V was cut back by 1 base and J by 9 bases. CDR3 DNA: TGTGCCAGCAGCTTAGGGGGGCAGGGGGCGGGGAAAGCTTTCTTT. Residues: CASSLGGQGAGKAFF.

The gene calls are TRBV19 and TRBJ2-7; 9 bases align to TRBD2. The ends lost 5 bases at V and 1 base at J; junction bases unmatched: 15. Germline V gives CDR1 LNHDA, CDR2 SQIVND (reference sequence). The CDR3 has 18 residues. In nucleotides, the CDR3 is TGTGCCAGTAGTCCAGGGATAGCGGGAGTTGTTCGGTCCTACGAGCAGTACTTC. Translation gives CASSPGIAGVVRSYEQYF.

The sample holds a few counts of this clone. The rearrangement links TRBV6-1 to TRBJ1-2; D gene uncertain. The CDR3 length is 14 residues. Germline CDR1 is MNHNS and CDR2 is SASEGT. Trimming removed 1 base at V and 8 bases at J, with 14 bases between. The CDR3 protein is CASSEGNSPRGYTF. CDR3 coding DNA: TGTGCCAGCAGTGAAGGTAACTCCCCGAGGGGCTACACCTTC.

V is TRBV11-3 and J is TRBJ2-1, with a possible D match to TRBD2 (5 bases). The V gene lost 5 bases and the J gene lost 9 bases, with 26 bases spanning the gap. The CDR3 covers 17 residues. The germline V gene encodes CDR1 SGHNT and CDR2 YENEEA. Here the CDR3 DNA reads TGTGCCAGCAGCCTCCCGGGGTATGGGAATTGTCCCTCTGAGCAGTTCTTC. Amino acids: CASSLPGYGNCPSEQFF.

This chain uses TRBV11-2 with TRBJ1-6; the match to TRBD1 covers 8 bases. From germline, CDR1 is SGHAT and CDR2 FQNNGV. The CDR3 runs to 15 residues. J lost 6 bases, V lost 3 bases, and 4 bases had no gene match. The CDR3 DNA reads as TGTGCCAGCAGCTTCGCAGGGGGCGTTAATTCACCCCTCCACTTT. It specifies CASSFAGGVNSPLHF.

This clone was recorded once. The sample holds other DNA sequences that translate to the same CDR3. This rearrangement joins TRBV6-5 to TRBJ2-7, with 14 bases that match TRBD2. V trimming: 2 bases; J trimming: 3 bases; junction bases outside the gene matches: 0. This CDR3 is 15 amino acids long. Germline CDR1 MNHEY, CDR2 SVGAGI. CDR3 in DNA: TGTGCCAGCAGTTACGGACTAGCGGGAGGCTACGAGCAGTACTTC. Translation gives CASSYGLAGGYEQYF.

V is TRBV18 and J is TRBJ1-3, with TRBD1 as a possible D gene (5 bases). Germline V gene data show CDR1 as KGHSH and CDR2 as LQKENI. The CDR3 has 16 amino acids. Trimming pared 2 bases from V and 2 bases from J, leaving 13 bases between. CDR3 amino acids: CASSPAQGVTGNTIYF. CDR3 coding DNA: TGTGCCAGCTCACCAGCCCAGGGTGTGACTGGAAACACCATATATTTT.

This chain joins TRBV2 and TRBJ2-1; 8 bases line up with TRBD2. The germline CDR1 and CDR2 sequences are SNHLY and FYNNEI. The trim removed 6 bases at V and 10 bases at J, leaving 5 bases unmatched. There are 12 residues in the CDR3. The CDR3 DNA is TGTGCCAGCAGGGAGACTAGCGCCGAGCAGTTCTTC. This translates into CASRETSAEQFF.

The chain recombines TRBV5-6 with TRBJ2-7; 7 bases map to TRBD2. Trimming cost V 0 bases and J 7 bases; bases outside gene matches: 7. The length of the CDR3 is 14 residues. Germline V lookup: CDR1 SGHDT, CDR2 YYEEEE. Here the CDR3 DNA reads TGTGCCAGCAGCTTGGGGACGCGGGGGTGGGAGCAGTACTTC. This encodes CASSLGTRGWEQYF.

The gene calls are TRBV6-5 and TRBJ2-5; D perhaps matches TRBD2 (7 bases). Trimming cost V 2 bases and J 2 bases, with 12 bases left between them. The CDR3 covers 15 residues. Germline V gene data show CDR1 as MNHEY and CDR2 as SVGAGI. CDR3 nucleotide sequence: TGTGCCAGCAGTTACCAGCGGGACACTCAAGAGACCCAGTACTTC. It is translated as CASSYQRDTQETQYF.

The gene calls are TRBV7-6 and TRBJ1-4; tentatively, D is TRBD1 (6 bases). Per germline, CDR1 SGHVS and CDR2 FNYEAQ. The ends were cut back, 5 bases at V and 2 bases at J, with 15 bases in the middle. This CDR3 region has 16 residues. DNA for the CDR3: TGTGCCAGCAGCCCGCTGAACAGGGACACTAATGAAAAACTGTTTTTT. Protein product: CASSPLNRDTNEKLFF.

This rearrangement joins TRBV5-1 to TRBJ2-5; 7 nucleotides agree with TRBD2. Trimming at V came to 4 bases and at J to 5 bases, leaving 14 bases not matched to a gene. Germline V gene lookup returns CDR1 SGHRS and CDR2 YFSETQ. The CDR3 covers 16 residues. The CDR3 loop is CASSRIGGYAGETQYF. In nucleotides, the CDR3 is TGCGCCAGCAGCAGGATCGGGGGGTACGCGGGGGAGACCCAGTACTTC.